A single T cell receptor (beta chain) is shown here with its context. Authors' data handling: The authors estimated nucleated cell counts from reference gene primer amplification. Sequencing was performed with immunoSEQ multiplex PCR; in TCRdb, only in-frame clones are kept and a portion is missing. That table supplies the V and J calls and clone size; D and trimming were determined from the DNA. Of 70,000 or so clones in the sample, 80% to 85% are singletons; the top ten hold about 9.8%. The data were taken from a study of blood T cell repertoires in COVID-19. Background on the study: Samples representing acute and convalescent COVID-19 were sourced from the United States, Italy and Spain. Sources were T cells, B-cell-depleted T cells, or PBMCs; the material itself was cDNA or gDNA.

V was clipped by 0 bases and J by 8 bases, with 5 bases between them. Germline V gives CDR1 MNHNY, CDR2 SVGAGI (reference sequence). CDR3 length: 11 residues. Material for sequencing was peripheral blood. This chain joins TRBV6-6 and TRBJ2-7; tentatively, D is TRBD1 (5 bases). The sequence was collected from a woman older than 75 with acute or convalescent COVID-19. The CDR3 bases are TGTGCCAGCAGTTACTCGGACAAGCAGTACTTC. Residues: CASSYSDKQYF.